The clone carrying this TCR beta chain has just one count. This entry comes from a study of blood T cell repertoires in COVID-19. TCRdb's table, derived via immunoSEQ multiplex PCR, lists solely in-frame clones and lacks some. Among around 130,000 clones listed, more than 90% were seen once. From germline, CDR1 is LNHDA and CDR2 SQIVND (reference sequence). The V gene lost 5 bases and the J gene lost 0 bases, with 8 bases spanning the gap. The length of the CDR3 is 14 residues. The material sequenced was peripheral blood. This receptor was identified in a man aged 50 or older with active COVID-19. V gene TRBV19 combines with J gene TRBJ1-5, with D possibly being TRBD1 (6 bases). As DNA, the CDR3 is TGTGCCAGTAGTTTGACAGGTAGCAATCAGCCCCAGCATTTT. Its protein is CASSLTGSNQPQHF.